What follows are 29 T cell receptor beta chains derived from one specimen sequenced in a study of blood T cells in healthy people across ages (dated by TCRdb to the mid-2010s). The library was obtained by 5' RACE. Sequenced using an Illumina HiSeq 2500. A second roughly 7 to 11 cycle PCR used a sample-barcoded 5' primer and a J-beta primer mix. TCRdb reran the public reads through fastp at Q25 and MiXCR, keeping productive beta chains. For every CDR3 protein sequence, its rows merge into one entry that carries the most common genes and DNA. The sample table holds 2 million or so distinct CDR3 sequences, of which roughly 49% were seen once. The ten largest account for less than 2.5% of the sample. The sequencing sample was made of blood. Every receptor here comes from a woman aged 35 to 49 in good health.

The V and J genes are TRBV6-6 and TRBJ2-5; TRBD1 matches 9 bases. Trimming removed 2 bases from V and 4 bases from J; junction bases left unmatched: 8. This CDR3 contains 16 residues. Germline V gene sequence: CDR1 MNHNY, CDR2 SVGAGI (reference sequence). CDR3 loop: CASSYPVLGQGETQYF. In DNA, the CDR3 is TGTGCCAGCAGTTACCCGGTGTTGGGACAGGGAGAGACCCAGTACTTC.

This chain links TRBV29-1 with TRBJ1-1; the D gene is possibly TRBD1 (5 bases). The CDR3 loop spans 12 amino acids. Per the germline V gene, CDR1 is SQVTM and CDR2 is ANQGSEA. The V end lost 3 bases, the J end lost 4 bases, and 9 bases lay between the germline ends. Written as DNA, the CDR3 is TGCAGCGTTGATACGGGGGGCACTGAAGCTTTCTTT. Protein product: CSVDTGGTEAFF.

The V and J genes are TRBV29-1 and TRBJ2-1; D is perhaps TRBD1 (5 bases). The CDR3 is made up of 16 amino acids. Germline V lookup: CDR1 SQVTM, CDR2 ANQGSEA. V lost 3 bases, J lost 0 bases, and 15 bases lay in between. CDR3 DNA: TGCAGCGTTGAGAGTGGGGCGAGAGGCTCCTACAATGAGCAGTTCTTC. Its translation is CSVESGARGSYNEQFF.

The rearrangement links TRBV6-2 or TRBV6-3 to TRBJ2-1; D may be TRBD2 (6 bases). The V end was cut by 6 bases, the J end by 4 bases, with 19 bases between. The germline V gene has CDR1 MNHEY and CDR2 SVGEGT. The CDR3 contains 16 residues. The CDR3 DNA follows: TGTGCCAGCAGGCTAGCGATCACTGAACTTTACAATGAGCAGTTCTTC. Its protein is CASRLAITELYNEQFF.

This sequence joins TRBV20-1 and TRBJ1-4; D uncertain. Trimming shortened V by 6 bases and J by 7 bases, and 15 bases separated the two germline ends. CDR1 DFQATT and CDR2 SNEGSKA come from the germline V gene (reference sequence). This CDR3 is built from 13 residues. CDR3 amino acids: CSAPSGPGEKLFF. The CDR3 DNA follows: TGCAGTGCGCCCTCGGGCCCTGGTGAAAAACTGTTTTTT.

This chain uses TRBV2 with TRBJ1-5; D unresolved. Germline-derived CDR1 and CDR2 are SNHLY and FYNNEI. The CDR3 sequence is 14 residues long. Trimming removed 6 bases from V and 2 bases from J, with 11 bases in between. CDR3 in DNA: TGTGCCAGCAGCACAGAGGGTGGCAATCAGCCCCAGCATTTT. The encoded protein is CASSTEGGNQPQHF. The complete variable domain, with remaining parts taken from reference TRBV2 and TRBJ1-5, reads EPEVTQTPSHQVTQMGQEVILRCVPISNHLYFYWYRQILGQKVEFLVSFYNNEISEKSEIFDDQFSVERPDGSNFTLKIRSTKLEDSAMYFCASSTEGGNQPQHFGDGTRLSIL.

The chain joins TRBV7-8 to TRBJ2-5, with D tentatively TRBD1 (6 bases). Germline V gives CDR1 SGHVS, CDR2 FQNEAQ. The CDR3 loop spans 17 amino acids. The V end lost 5 bases, the J end lost 1 base, and 20 bases lay between the germline ends. CDR3 residues: CASSPELSGGSQETQYF. The CDR3 nucleotides read TGTGCCAGCAGCCCTGAGCTTTCTGGGGGCAGCCAAGAGACCCAGTACTTC. The variable domain in full, completed from reference TRBV7-8 and TRBJ2-5, reads GAGVSQSPRYKVAKRGQDVALRCDPISGHVSLFWYQQALGQGPEFLTYFQNEAQLDKSGLPSDRFFAERPEGSVSTLKIQRTQQEDSAVYLCASSPELSGGSQETQYFGPGTRLLVL.

This clonotype was counted only a few times. DNA for the CDR3: TGTGCCAGCACGGAAACGGGGGAAGAGACCCAGTACTTC. Protein: CASTETGEETQYF. The chain links TRBV6-5 to TRBJ2-5; TRBD2 is a possible D gene (6 bases). The CDR3 is 13 residues long. Germline CDR1 MNHEY, CDR2 SVGAGI. V shed 7 bases and J shed 3 bases, with 12 bases lying between them.

This clonotype was found once. The chain carries TRBV7-6 and TRBJ1-2; D is perhaps TRBD1 (6 bases). The germline gives CDR1 SGHVS, CDR2 FNYEAQ. Trimming pared 0 bases from V and 6 bases from J, leaving 11 bases between. The CDR3 covers 14 residues. The CDR3 protein is CASSLAGHVNGYTF. The CDR3 coding sequence is TGTGCCAGCAGCTTAGCGGGACATGTAAATGGCTACACCTTC. Looking up the rest from reference TRBV7-6 and TRBJ1-2 gives the full variable domain: GAGVSQSPRYKVTKRGQDVALRCDPISGHVSLYWYRQALGQGPEFLTYFNYEAQQDKSGLPNDRFSAERPEGSISTLTIQRTEQRDSAMYRCASSLAGHVNGYTFGSGTRLTVV.

This rearrangement joins TRBV4-3 to TRBJ1-1, with TRBD1 matching over 8 bases. CDR3 length: 16 amino acids. Germline CDR1 LGHNA, CDR2 YSLEER. The V segment lost 0 bases and the J segment 8 bases; nucleotides outside the gene matches: 11. The CDR3 DNA follows: TGCGCCAGCAGCCAAGATCGCGGTCAGGGGGCCCAAGAAGCTTTCTTT. The encoded protein is CASSQDRGQGAQEAFF.

This clonotype was observed a single time. The chain links TRBV21-1 to TRBJ2-3; the table's D call, TRBD2, was not checked against the DNA. TRBV21-1 is a pseudogene locus. CDR3 length: 16 amino acids. CDR3 amino acids: CASSKDGGFCTDTQYF. The CDR3 DNA reads as TGTGCCAGCAGCAAAGATGGAGGATTTTGCACAGATACGCAGTATTTT.

This chain links TRBV7-2 with TRBJ2-1; TRBD2 aligns across 14 bases. V shed 5 bases and J 9 bases; nucleotides not matched to a gene: 9. Germline V gene lookup returns CDR1 SGHTA and CDR2 FQGNSA. The CDR3 totals 16 residues. CDR3 protein: CASSHGLAGGLGEQFF. CDR3 in DNA: TGTGCCAGCAGCCACGGACTAGCGGGGGGCCTCGGTGAGCAGTTCTTC.

This clonotype has ten or more counts. An end of the junction differs from the germline gene, which may be a read error. The rearrangement links TRBV4-3 to TRBJ1-2; tentatively, D is TRBD1 (6 bases). Looked up from germline, CDR1 is LGHNA and CDR2 is YSLEER. This CDR3 region has 13 residues. CDR3 bases: TGTGCCAGCAGCCAAGGGGGGGCCTATGGCTACACCTTC. It specifies CASSQGGAYGYTF.

On this clonotype: At one boundary the junction diverges from the germline segment, which might be a read error. J is TRBJ2-4 and V is TRBV5-6; TRBD1 matches 7 bases. The closer fit of TRBJ2-7 to the DNA end suggests the J call may be wrong. CDR3 length equals 14 residues. CDR1 is SGHDT, CDR2 YYEEEE, per germline. The CDR3 reads CTSSPQGRLYEQYF. The CDR3, as DNA: TGTACCAGCAGCCCACAGGGGCGACTCTACGAGCAGTACTTC.

The table lists this clonotype with a count of one. V gene TRBV27 combines with J gene TRBJ2-6; D might be TRBD1 (6 bases). The CDR3 length is 19 residues. Trimming removed 8 bases at V and 4 bases at J, with 27 bases between. Germline loops: CDR1 MNHEY, CDR2 SMNVEV (reference sequence). This CDR3 is CASLQTGSRRRLGANVLTF. The CDR3 DNA reads TGTGCCAGCCTCCAGACAGGATCGAGAAGAAGACTCGGGGCCAACGTCCTGACTTTC.

The chain couples TRBV3-1 to TRBJ2-3, with a possible D match to TRBD1 (6 bases). Trimming removed 0 bases at V and 0 bases at J, with 10 bases between. This CDR3 is 16 amino acids long. In germline, CDR1 is LGHDT, CDR2 YNNKEL (reference sequence). The CDR3 protein is CASSQDPTGSTDTQYF. The CDR3 region has the DNA TGTGCCAGCAGCCAAGACCCGACAGGTAGCACAGATACGCAGTATTTT.

Comments on this clonotype: Since a much larger clone is just one base distant, this may be a read error. The rearrangement joins TRBV12-3 or TRBV12-4 to TRBJ2-7; 9 nucleotides agree with TRBD1. The CDR3 covers 14 residues. The CDR3 reads CTSSKGQGAYEQYF. The CDR3 DNA reads as TGTACCAGCAGCAAGGGACAGGGCGCCTACGAGCAGTACTTC.

For this clonotype: The final CDR3 position lacks the conserved phenylalanine or tryptophan, pointing to a likely read error. The DNA is left out, because the CDR3 cannot be placed on it with certainty; the CDR3 is given as TCRdb lists it. The chain recombines TRBV10-3 with TRBJ2-1; the table gives TRBD1 as D, unverified against the DNA. CDR1 is ENHRY, CDR2 SYGVKD, per germline. The CDR3 is 16 amino acids in total, end residues counted. The CDR3 region is CAISLRQGSLGYTFGS.

This clonotype was counted only a few times. A junction boundary mismatches the germline segment, possibly from a read error. The chain has TRBV5-1 and TRBJ2-7; D is possibly TRBD1 (6 bases). Germline V gives CDR1 SGHRS, CDR2 YFSETQ. The CDR3 spans 12 residues. CDR3 coding DNA: TGCGCCAGCACCTTGGACAGACACGAGCAGTACTTC. Translating gives CASTLDRHEQYF.

Remarks on this clonotype: One end of the junction fails to match germline, which may point to a read error. V is TRBV4-1 and J is TRBJ2-5; 16 bases map to TRBD2. CDR1 is MGHRA and CDR2 is YSYEKL in the germline V gene. The CDR3 length is 19 residues. CDR3 nucleotide sequence: TGCGCCAGCAGCCAAGATCCGGGACTAGCGGGGGGGCCAGAAGAGACTCAGTACTTC. This sequence encodes CASSQDPGLAGGPEETQYF.

This clonotype showed up just a few times. The CDR3 sequence: CASSSSGTANEKLFF. CDR3 in DNA: TGTGCCAGCAGCTCCTCCGGGACAGCTAATGAAAAACTGTTTTTT. V gene TRBV9 combines with J gene TRBJ1-4, with 7 bases identical to TRBD1. J lost 3 bases, V lost 4 bases, and 6 bases had no gene match. The CDR3 spans 15 residues. In germline, CDR1 is SGDLS, CDR2 YYNGEE.

This clonotype was counted only a few times. This rearrangement joins TRBV24-1 to TRBJ2-3; 10 positions agree with TRBD2. The CDR3 is 15 amino acids. Looked up from germline, CDR1 is KGHDR and CDR2 is SFDVKD. Trimming cost V 5 bases and J 0 bases; bases outside gene matches: 1. The CDR3 DNA follows: TGTGCCACCAGTGGACTAGCGGGTAGCACAGATACGCAGTATTTT. This codes for CATSGLAGSTDTQYF.

This chain links TRBV4-3 with TRBJ2-3, with D perhaps TRBD1 or TRBD2 (5 bases each). The CDR3 consists of 13 residues. The V end was cut by 4 bases, the J end by 6 bases, with 11 bases between. Per germline, CDR1 LGHNA and CDR2 YSLEER. CDR3 nucleotide sequence: TGCGCCAGCAGCCGAACCGAGGGGGATACGCAGTATTTT. Translated: CASSRTEGDTQYF.

The gene calls are TRBV6-5 and TRBJ1-5; 8 bases match TRBD1. CDR3 size: 15 residues. In germline, CDR1 is MNHEY, CDR2 SVGAGI. V shed 6 bases and J 0 bases; nucleotides not matched to a gene: 4. The CDR3 DNA sequence: TGTGCCAGCAGCCGGACAGGGAATAGCAATCAGCCCCAGCATTTT. This encodes CASSRTGNSNQPQHF.

The chain uses TRBV2 and TRBJ2-3, with D possibly being TRBD1 or TRBD2 (5 bases each). V lost 3 bases to trimming and J lost 6 bases, with 16 bases between them. CDR3 size: 15 residues. CDR1 is SNHLY and CDR2 is FYNNEI in the germline V gene. CDR3 DNA: TGTGCCAGCAGTGATAATGGGGGTCTTAAGGATACGCAGTATTTT. Its translation is CASSDNGGLKDTQYF.

The chain couples TRBV10-3 to TRBJ1-5; 7 nucleotides align to TRBD1. Trimming at V came to 2 bases and at J to 2 bases, leaving 6 bases not matched to a gene. This CDR3 region has 16 residues. Germline V CDR1 and CDR2: ENHRY, SYGVKD. The CDR3 sequence: CAISEGTATGNQPQHF. The CDR3 region has the DNA TGTGCCATCAGTGAGGGGACAGCGACTGGCAATCAGCCCCAGCATTTT.

The rearrangement joins TRBV5-1 to TRBJ2-7; 9 nucleotides match TRBD1. CDR1 is SGHRS and CDR2 is YFSETQ in the germline V gene. The ends lost 6 bases at V and 5 bases at J; junction bases unmatched: 12. The CDR3 runs to 15 residues. The CDR3 DNA sequence: TGCGCCAGCAAAGATTATCGGACAGGGGACGACGAGCAGTACTTC. It encodes CASKDYRTGDDEQYF.

This chain links TRBV28 with TRBJ1-2; possible D gene TRBD1, 6 bases. Germline V gene data show CDR1 as MDHEN and CDR2 as SYDVKM. The CDR3 covers 16 residues. Between the trimmed V and J ends, which lost 4 bases and 3 bases, there was a span of 18 bases. Here the CDR3 DNA reads TGTGCCAGCAGTTCGGGAGGGACATTACTTTACTATGGCTACACCTTC. This codes for CASSSGGTLLYYGYTF.

The chain carries TRBV3-1 and TRBJ2-4, with D possibly matching TRBD1 (6 bases). Trimming took off 3 bases at V and 0 bases at J, with 21 bases between the two ends. The germline CDR1 and CDR2 sequences are LGHDT and YNNKEL (reference sequence). The CDR3 spans 19 residues. CDR3 nucleotides: TGTGCCAGCAGCCAGCAGGGTTTCAGGGGAGCCTTAGCCAAAAACATTCAGTACTTC. Protein sequence: CASSQQGFRGALAKNIQYF.